What follows are 18 T cell receptor beta chains derived from one specimen sequenced in a study of T cell responses to AZD1222 COVID-19 vaccine. TCRdb keeps only in-frame clones here, not all; method: immunoSEQ multiplex PCR. This table has 150,000 or so clones, 80% to 95% appearing once. The specimen was peripheral blood, collected on day 0 of AZD1222 vaccination. These receptors were collected from an adult in good health.

The V call is TRBV10-1, the J call TRBJ2-1; the match to TRBD2 covers 12 bases. The germline V gene encodes CDR1 WNHNN and CDR2 SYGVQD (reference sequence). V lost 6 bases, J lost 2 bases, and 5 bases stayed unmatched. This CDR3 is 16 amino acids long. CDR3 in amino acids: CASSLLAGGTYNEQFF. The CDR3 nucleotides read TGCGCCAGCAGCTTGCTAGCGGGAGGGACCTACAATGAGCAGTTCTTC.

CDR3 protein: CASRRLPLKTRIRGGYTF. The CDR3 region has the DNA TGTGCCAGCAGACGCCTGCCCTTAAAGACACGAATCAGAGGTGGCTACACCTTC. The chain combines TRBV28 with TRBJ1-2; D is unclear. The V and J ends lost 6 bases and 7 bases respectively, with 30 bases between them. The germline V gene encodes CDR1 MDHEN and CDR2 SYDVKM. The CDR3 has 18 residues.

The chain carries TRBV11-3 and TRBJ2-2; maybe TRBD2 (6 bases). The CDR3 has 17 residues. V lost 5 bases, J lost 3 bases, and 19 bases lay in between. Germline V gives CDR1 SGHNT, CDR2 YENEEA. The CDR3, as DNA: TGTGCCAGCAGCGGGGTTCATCGGGGGACGGACACCGGGGAGCTGTTTTTT. This translates into CASSGVHRGTDTGELFF.

The chain uses TRBV7-6 and TRBJ1-1; D is undetermined. The V gene lost 1 base and the J gene lost 0 bases, with 9 bases spanning the gap. Germline V gives CDR1 SGHVS, CDR2 FNYEAQ. The length of the CDR3 is 15 residues. The CDR3, as DNA: TGTGCCAGCAGCTTAGGTGGAGGGCTGAACACTGAAGCTTTCTTT. Encoded protein: CASSLGGGLNTEAFF.

Concerning this clone itself: The sample carries other DNA sequences with the same CDR3. The J gene is TRBJ1-5, the V gene TRBV5-1; a weak D match, TRBD1 (5 bases). Germline CDR1 is SGHRS and CDR2 is YFSETQ. Trimming removed 0 bases from V and 3 bases from J, with 7 bases in between. The CDR3 totals 14 residues. The CDR3 bases are TGCGCCAGCAGCTTGGCAGGGACCAATCAGCCCCAGCATTTT. This translates into CASSLAGTNQPQHF. Combining the CDR3 with reference TRBV5-1 and TRBJ1-5 gives the whole variable domain KAGVTQTPRYLIKTRGQQVTLSCSPISGHRSVSWYQQTPGQGLQFLFEYFSETQRNKGNFPGRFSGRQFSNSRSEMNVSTLELGDSALYLCASSLAGTNQPQHFGDGTRLSIL.

The gene calls are TRBV6-5 and TRBJ1-5, with TRBD1 matching 8 bases. CDR3 length: 13 residues. From germline, CDR1 is MNHEY and CDR2 SVGAGI. V gave up 8 bases and J gave up 2 bases; unmatched junction bases: 2. CDR3 sequence: CASGTGGNQPQHF. CDR3 DNA: TGTGCCAGCGGGACAGGAGGCAATCAGCCCCAGCATTTT.

The V and J genes are TRBV10-2 and TRBJ1-1; possibly TRBD1 for D (5 bases). The V end was cut by 2 bases, the J end by 4 bases, with 8 bases between. The CDR3 totals 13 residues. Per the germline V gene, CDR1 is WSHSY and CDR2 is SAAADI. The CDR3 nucleotides read TGCGCCAGCAGTGAGGGTGGGGGCACTGAAGCTTTCTTT. Translated: CASSEGGGTEAFF.

This chain joins TRBV7-8 and TRBJ2-2, with 8 bases that match TRBD1. J was trimmed by 5 bases and V by 5 bases; bases with no gene match: 7. Germline assignment: CDR1 SGHVS and CDR2 FQNEAQ. CDR3 length: 15 amino acids. The CDR3 coding sequence is TGTGCCAGCAGCGAGGGGACAGGAAGGACCGGGGAGCTGTTTTTT. It yields the protein CASSEGTGRTGELFF. The full variable domain, completed using reference TRBV7-8 and TRBJ2-2, is GAGVSQSPRYKVAKRGQDVALRCDPISGHVSLFWYQQALGQGPEFLTYFQNEAQLDKSGLPSDRFFAERPEGSVSTLKIQRTQQEDSAVYLCASSEGTGRTGELFFGEGSRLTVL.

CDR3 in amino acids: CASSPGFREAYEQYF. The CDR3 region has the DNA TGTGCCAGCAGCCCGGGGTTTCGTGAGGCCTACGAGCAGTACTTC. This chain links TRBV5-4 with TRBJ2-7; a possible D gene is TRBD2 (5 bases). This CDR3 is 15 amino acids long. Germline V lookup: CDR1 SGHNT, CDR2 YYREEE (reference sequence). V lost 4 bases and J 2 bases, leaving 16 bases between the germline ends.

The gene calls are TRBV7-3 and TRBJ1-5, with D perhaps TRBD1 (5 bases). The ends were cut back, 1 base at V and 5 bases at J, with 9 bases in the middle. Germline lookup yields CDR1 SGHTA and CDR2 FQGTGA. CDR3 length: 14 amino acids. CDR3 sequence: CASSLMTDDQPQHF. The CDR3 bases are TGTGCCAGCAGCTTAATGACAGATGATCAGCCCCAGCATTTT.

V usage is TRBV30 and J usage is TRBJ1-1; a possible D gene is TRBD1 (5 bases). Per germline, CDR1 GTSNPN and CDR2 SVGIG (reference sequence). The CDR3 covers 15 residues. Trimming took off 4 bases at V and 1 base at J, with 16 bases between the two ends. Here the CDR3 DNA reads TGTGCCTGGACCCGCTTAGAGGGACCGAACACTGAAGCTTTCTTT. It specifies CAWTRLEGPNTEAFF.

This chain connects TRBV5-4 to TRBJ2-7, with TRBD1 matching 7 bases. The CDR3 spans 12 residues. CDR1 SGHNT and CDR2 YYREEE come from the germline V gene (reference sequence). J lost 13 bases, V lost 0 bases, and 7 bases had no gene match. CDR3 loop: CASSLGGTENYF. The CDR3 DNA follows: TGTGCCAGCAGCTTGGGAGGGACAGAGAATTACTTC.

This rearrangement joins TRBV28 to TRBJ1-5, with TRBD1 identical over 7 bases. CDR1 and CDR2 (germline): MDHEN, SYDVKM. The length of the CDR3 is 15 residues. V shed 5 bases, J shed 5 bases, and the junction held 9 bases outside the gene matches. DNA for the CDR3: TGTGCCAGCAGTCCGACAGGGTACGGGGATCAGCCCCAGCATTTT. This translates into CASSPTGYGDQPQHF.

This chain uses TRBV2 with TRBJ2-1; D gene unclear. Germline V gene sequence: CDR1 SNHLY, CDR2 FYNNEI. There are 14 residues in the CDR3. Trimming took 10 bases from V and 0 from J, leaving 13 bases between them. The CDR3 DNA sequence: TGTGCCAACCTCCGCGAGAGCTCCTACAATGAGCAGTTCTTC. It specifies CANLRESSYNEQFF.

V gene TRBV7-2 combines with J gene TRBJ2-5; TRBD2 aligns across 9 bases. The junction had 14 bases not matched to a gene; V was cut back by 1 base and J by 5 bases. CDR1 and CDR2 (germline): SGHTA, FQGNSA. The CDR3 length is 18 residues. The CDR3 loop reads CASSLDRGSGGRRETQYF. For the CDR3, the DNA is TGTGCCAGCAGCTTAGATCGTGGTAGCGGGGGCCGGCGGGAGACCCAGTACTTC.

The chain recombines TRBV7-2 with TRBJ2-7; 10 bases match TRBD1. Germline CDR1 and CDR2: SGHTA and FQGNSA. This CDR3 has 17 residues. J was trimmed by 3 bases and V by 0 bases; bases with no gene match: 8. Written as DNA, the CDR3 is TGTGCCAGCAGCTTAGCTCCTCGAGACAGGGGGCTCTACGAGCAGTACTTC. Translating gives CASSLAPRDRGLYEQYF.

V usage is TRBV19 and J usage is TRBJ1-2; D is perhaps TRBD1 (5 bases). CDR1 and CDR2 (germline): LNHDA, SQIVND (reference sequence). The length of the CDR3 is 15 residues. V shed 3 bases and J shed 3 bases, with 14 bases lying between them. As DNA, the CDR3 is TGTGCCAGTAGTATTCATCGGGACCTCCACTATGGCTACACCTTC. Residues: CASSIHRDLHYGYTF.

The chain has TRBV5-4 and TRBJ2-3; D might be TRBD2 (6 bases). Germline CDR1 and CDR2: SGHNT and YYREEE (reference sequence). The CDR3 loop spans 15 amino acids. V gave up 4 bases and J gave up 0 bases, with 12 bases separating them. CDR3 bases: TGTGCCAGCAGCCACGGGGGAACTAGCACAGATACGCAGTATTTT. Translation gives CASSHGGTSTDTQYF.